The sequence of this T cell receptor beta chain was determined in a study of control samples from healthy donors and cancer patients (dated by TCRdb to the early 2020s). Libraries were prepared through the immunoSEQ multiplex PCR assay. This is the immuneACCESS table as TCRdb keeps it, with only in-frame sequences that have V and J called. A part of the clones is gone; compared with another copy, unresolved V genes explain less than half, and the rest is unexplained. The sample yields roughly 170,000 clones; almost 90% were counted once. 4.9% of the sample is in the top ten clones. The CDR3 covers 13 residues, taking in both the cysteine and the phenylalanine. The DNA shown is the 39-base CDR3, in frame from base 1. The germline ends are 5 bases apart after V is trimmed by 3 bases and J by 1 base. CDR1 and CDR2 were assigned from the germline V gene (reference sequence) as MNHEY and SMNVEV. Concerning this clone itself: Its antigen is still unknown. Base qualities are not provided; no much larger clone lies one nucleotide away. The identical CDR3 is also encoded by other nucleotide sequences in the sample.

The sequence was collected from a woman aged 30 to 39 in good health. The source material was blood. This receptor chain uses TRBV27 and TRBJ2-3; the D segment might be TRBD1 or TRBD2, since each matches 5 bases. The CDR3 amino acid sequence is: CASSLGGTDTQYF. The DNA is TGTGCCAGCAGTTTGGGGGGCACAGATACGCAGTATTTT.